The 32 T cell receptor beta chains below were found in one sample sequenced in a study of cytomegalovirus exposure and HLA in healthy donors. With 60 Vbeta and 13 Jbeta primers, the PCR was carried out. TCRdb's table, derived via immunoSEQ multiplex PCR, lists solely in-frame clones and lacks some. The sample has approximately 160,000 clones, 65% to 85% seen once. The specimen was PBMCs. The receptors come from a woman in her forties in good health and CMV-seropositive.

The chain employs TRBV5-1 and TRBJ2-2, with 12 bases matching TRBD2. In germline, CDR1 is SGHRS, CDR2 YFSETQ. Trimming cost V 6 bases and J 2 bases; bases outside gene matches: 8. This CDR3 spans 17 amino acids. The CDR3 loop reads CASTNLAGGGNTGELFF. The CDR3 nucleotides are TGCGCCAGCACCAACCTAGCGGGAGGGGGCAACACCGGGGAGCTGTTTTTT.

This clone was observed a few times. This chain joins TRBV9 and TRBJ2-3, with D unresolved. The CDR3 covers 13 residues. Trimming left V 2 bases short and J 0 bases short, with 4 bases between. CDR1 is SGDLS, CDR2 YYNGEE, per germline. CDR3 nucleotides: TGTGCCAGCAGCGTGACTAGCACAGATACGCAGTATTTT. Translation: CASSVTSTDTQYF. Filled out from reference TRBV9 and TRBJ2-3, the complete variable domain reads DSGVTQTPKHLITATGQRVTLRCSPRSGDLSVYWYQQSLDQGLQFLIQYYNGEERAKGNILERFSAQQFPDLHSELNLSSLELGDSALYFCASSVTSTDTQYFGPGTRLTVL.

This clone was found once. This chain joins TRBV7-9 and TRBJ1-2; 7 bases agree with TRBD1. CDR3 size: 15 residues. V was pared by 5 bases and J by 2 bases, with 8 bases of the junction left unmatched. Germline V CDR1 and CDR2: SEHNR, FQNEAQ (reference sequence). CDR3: CASSRTDRRNYGYTF. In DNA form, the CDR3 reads TGTGCCAGCAGCCGAACGGACAGGAGAAACTATGGCTACACCTTC.

CDR3 nucleotides: TGTGCCAGCAATTGGGGGGGTCAAGAGACCCAGTACTTC. It yields the protein CASNWGGQETQYF. The chain employs TRBV5-4 and TRBJ2-5, with 7 positions matching TRBD2. The CDR3 loop spans 13 amino acids. The V and J ends lost 6 bases and 2 bases, in that order; junction bases with no gene match: 4. Germline V gives CDR1 SGHNT, CDR2 YYREEE (reference sequence). The full variable domain, completed using reference TRBV5-4 and TRBJ2-5, is ETGVTQSPTHLIKTRGQQVTLRCSSQSGHNTVSWYQQALGQGPQFIFQYYREEENGRGNFPPRFSGLQFPNYSSELNVNALELDDSALYLCASNWGGQETQYFGPGTRLLVL.

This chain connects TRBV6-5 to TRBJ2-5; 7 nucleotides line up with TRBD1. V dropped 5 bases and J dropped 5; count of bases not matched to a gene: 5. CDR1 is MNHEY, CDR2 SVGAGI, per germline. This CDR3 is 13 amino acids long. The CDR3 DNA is TGTGCCAGCAGTGACAGGGTGAGGGAGACCCAGTACTTC. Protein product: CASSDRVRETQYF.

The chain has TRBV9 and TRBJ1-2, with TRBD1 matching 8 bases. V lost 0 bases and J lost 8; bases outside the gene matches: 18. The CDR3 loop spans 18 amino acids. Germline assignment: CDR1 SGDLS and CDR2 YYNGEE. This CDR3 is CASSVAPATGDFVWGYTF. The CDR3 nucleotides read TGTGCCAGCAGCGTAGCTCCTGCGACAGGGGATTTTGTCTGGGGCTACACCTTC.

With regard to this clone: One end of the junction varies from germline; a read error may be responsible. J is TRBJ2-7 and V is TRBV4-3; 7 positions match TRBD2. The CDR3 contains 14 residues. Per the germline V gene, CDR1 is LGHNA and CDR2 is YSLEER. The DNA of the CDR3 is TGCGCCAGCAGCCAAGGGGAGGGGTCTTACGAGCGGTACTTC. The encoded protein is CASSQGEGSYERYF.

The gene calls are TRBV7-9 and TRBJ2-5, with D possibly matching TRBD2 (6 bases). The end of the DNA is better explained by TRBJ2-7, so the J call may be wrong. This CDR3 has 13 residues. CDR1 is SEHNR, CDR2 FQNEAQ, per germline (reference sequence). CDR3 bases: TGTGCCAGCAGCTTAGAGGTAGCGGTCGAGCAGTACTTC. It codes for CASSLEVAVEQYF.

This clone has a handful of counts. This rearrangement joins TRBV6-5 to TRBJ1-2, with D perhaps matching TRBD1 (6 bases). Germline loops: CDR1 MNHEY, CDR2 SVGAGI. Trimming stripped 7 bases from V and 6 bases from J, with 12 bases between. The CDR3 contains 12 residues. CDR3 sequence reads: CASKTGMNGYTF. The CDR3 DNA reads TGTGCCAGCAAGACAGGCATGAATGGCTACACCTTC.

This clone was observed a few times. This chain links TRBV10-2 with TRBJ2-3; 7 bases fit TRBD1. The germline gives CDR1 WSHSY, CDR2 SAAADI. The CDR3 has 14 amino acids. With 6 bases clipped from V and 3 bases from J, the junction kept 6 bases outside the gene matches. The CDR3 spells CASSRGIGTDTQYF. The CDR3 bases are TGCGCCAGCAGCAGGGGGATAGGGACAGATACGCAGTATTTT.

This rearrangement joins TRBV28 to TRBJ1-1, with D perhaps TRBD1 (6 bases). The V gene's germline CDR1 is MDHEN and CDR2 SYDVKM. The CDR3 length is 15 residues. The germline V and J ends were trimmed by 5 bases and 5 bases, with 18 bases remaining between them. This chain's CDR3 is CASSHPGEGRTEAFF. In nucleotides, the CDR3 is TGTGCCAGCAGTCACCCAGGGGAGGGAAGGACTGAAGCTTTCTTT.

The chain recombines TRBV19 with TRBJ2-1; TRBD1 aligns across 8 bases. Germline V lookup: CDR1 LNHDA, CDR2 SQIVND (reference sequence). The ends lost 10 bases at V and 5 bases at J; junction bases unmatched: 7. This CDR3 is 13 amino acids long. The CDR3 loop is CATKKDRDNEQFF. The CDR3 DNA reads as TGTGCCACAAAGAAGGACAGGGACAATGAGCAGTTCTTC.

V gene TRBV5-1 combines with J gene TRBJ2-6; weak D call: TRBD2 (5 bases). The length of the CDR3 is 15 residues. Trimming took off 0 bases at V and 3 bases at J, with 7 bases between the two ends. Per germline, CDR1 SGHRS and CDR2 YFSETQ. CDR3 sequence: CASSLGERGANVLTF. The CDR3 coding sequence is TGCGCCAGCAGCTTGGGGGAGCGTGGGGCCAACGTCCTGACTTTC. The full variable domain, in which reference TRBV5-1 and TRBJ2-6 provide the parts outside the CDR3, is KAGVTQTPRYLIKTRGQQVTLSCSPISGHRSVSWYQQTPGQGLQFLFEYFSETQRNKGNFPGRFSGRQFSNSRSEMNVSTLELGDSALYLCASSLGERGANVLTFGAGSRLTVL.

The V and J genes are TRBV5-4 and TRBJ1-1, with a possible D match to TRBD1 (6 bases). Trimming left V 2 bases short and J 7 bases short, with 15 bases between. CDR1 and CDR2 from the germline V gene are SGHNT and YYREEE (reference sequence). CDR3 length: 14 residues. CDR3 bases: TGTGCCAGCAGCTTTCTAGACAGGACGGGTGAAGCTTTCTTT. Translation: CASSFLDRTGEAFF.

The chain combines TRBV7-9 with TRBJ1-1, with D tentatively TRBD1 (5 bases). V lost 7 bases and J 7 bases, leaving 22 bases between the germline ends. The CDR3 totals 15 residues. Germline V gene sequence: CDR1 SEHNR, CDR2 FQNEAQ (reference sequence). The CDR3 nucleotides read TGTGCCAGCAACACCCTTACTCTTAGGGGAATTGAAGCTTTCTTT. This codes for CASNTLTLRGIEAFF.

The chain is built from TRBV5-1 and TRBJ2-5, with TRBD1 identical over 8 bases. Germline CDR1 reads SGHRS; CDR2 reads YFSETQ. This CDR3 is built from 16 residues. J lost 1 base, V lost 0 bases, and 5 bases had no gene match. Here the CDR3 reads CASSLAGTGTQETQYF. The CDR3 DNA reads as TGCGCCAGCAGCTTGGCCGGGACAGGAACCCAAGAGACCCAGTACTTC. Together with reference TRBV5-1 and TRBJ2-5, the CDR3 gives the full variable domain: KAGVTQTPRYLIKTRGQQVTLSCSPISGHRSVSWYQQTPGQGLQFLFEYFSETQRNKGNFPGRFSGRQFSNSRSEMNVSTLELGDSALYLCASSLAGTGTQETQYFGPGTRLLVL.

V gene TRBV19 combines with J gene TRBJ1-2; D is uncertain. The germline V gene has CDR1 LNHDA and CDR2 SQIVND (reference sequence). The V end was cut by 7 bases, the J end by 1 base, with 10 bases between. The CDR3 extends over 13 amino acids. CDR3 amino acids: CASTRENNYGYTF. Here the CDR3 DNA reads TGTGCCAGTACCCGAGAGAATAACTATGGCTACACCTTC.

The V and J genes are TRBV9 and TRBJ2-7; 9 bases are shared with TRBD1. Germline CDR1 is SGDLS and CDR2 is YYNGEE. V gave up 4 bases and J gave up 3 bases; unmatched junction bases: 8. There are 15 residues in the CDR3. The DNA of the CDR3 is TGTGCCAGCAGCCTAAATACAGGGGGCTTCTACGAGCAGTACTTC. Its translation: CASSLNTGGFYEQYF.

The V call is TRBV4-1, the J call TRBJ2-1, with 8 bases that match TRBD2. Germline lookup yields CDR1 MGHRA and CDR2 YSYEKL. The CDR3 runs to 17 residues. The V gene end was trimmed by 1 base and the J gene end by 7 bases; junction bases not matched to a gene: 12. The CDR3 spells CASSQVPGGEKKNEQFF. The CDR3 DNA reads TGCGCCAGCAGCCAAGTTCCGGGGGGGGAGAAGAAGAATGAGCAGTTCTTC.

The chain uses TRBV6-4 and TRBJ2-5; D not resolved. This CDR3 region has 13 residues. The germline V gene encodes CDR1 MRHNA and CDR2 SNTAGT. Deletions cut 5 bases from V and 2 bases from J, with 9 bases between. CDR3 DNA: TGTGCCAGCAGTCGCGAGGAACAAGAGACCCAGTACTTC. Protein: CASSREEQETQYF.

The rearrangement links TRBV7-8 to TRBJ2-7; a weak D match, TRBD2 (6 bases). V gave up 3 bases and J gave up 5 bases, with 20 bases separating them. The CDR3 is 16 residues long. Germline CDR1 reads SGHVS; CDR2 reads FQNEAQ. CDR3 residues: CASSFSGTQPNHEQYF. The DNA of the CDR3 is TGTGCCAGCAGCTTTTCCGGGACTCAACCTAACCACGAGCAGTACTTC.

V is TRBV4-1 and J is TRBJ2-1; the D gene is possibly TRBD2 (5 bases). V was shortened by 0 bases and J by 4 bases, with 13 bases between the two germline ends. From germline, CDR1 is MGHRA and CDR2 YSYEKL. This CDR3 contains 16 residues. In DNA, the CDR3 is TGCGCCAGCAGCCAAGATCAAACGGGATTTTACAATGAGCAGTTCTTC. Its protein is CASSQDQTGFYNEQFF.

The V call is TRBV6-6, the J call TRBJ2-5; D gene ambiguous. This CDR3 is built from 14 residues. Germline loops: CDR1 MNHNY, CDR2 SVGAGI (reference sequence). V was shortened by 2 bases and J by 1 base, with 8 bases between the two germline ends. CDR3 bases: TGTGCCAGCAGTTACACTCGAGGCCAAGAGACCCAGTACTTC. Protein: CASSYTRGQETQYF.

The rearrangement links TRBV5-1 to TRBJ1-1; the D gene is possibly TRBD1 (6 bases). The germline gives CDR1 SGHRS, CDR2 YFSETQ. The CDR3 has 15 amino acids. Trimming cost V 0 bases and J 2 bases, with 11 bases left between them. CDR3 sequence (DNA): TGCGCCAGCAGCTTGGTGGCAGGGGTCAACACTGAAGCTTTCTTT. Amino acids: CASSLVAGVNTEAFF.

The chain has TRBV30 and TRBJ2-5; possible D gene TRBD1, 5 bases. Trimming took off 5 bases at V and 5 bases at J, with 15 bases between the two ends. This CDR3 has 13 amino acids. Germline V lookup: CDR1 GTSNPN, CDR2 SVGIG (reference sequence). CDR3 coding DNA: TGTGCCTGGGGGGTAGGGGCCGGTGAGACCCAGTACTTC. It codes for CAWGVGAGETQYF. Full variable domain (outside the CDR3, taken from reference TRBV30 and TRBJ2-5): SQTIHQWPATLVQPVGSPLSLECTVEGTSNPNLYWYRQAAGRGLQLLFYSVGIGQISSEVPQNLSASRPQDRQFILSSKKLLLSDSGFYLCAWGVGAGETQYFGPGTRLLVL.

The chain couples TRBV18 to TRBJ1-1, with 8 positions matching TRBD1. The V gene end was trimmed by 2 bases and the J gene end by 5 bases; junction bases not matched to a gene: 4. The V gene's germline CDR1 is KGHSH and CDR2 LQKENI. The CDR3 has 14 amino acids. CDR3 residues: CASSPGQGLTEAFF. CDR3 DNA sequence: TGTGCCAGCTCACCAGGACAGGGACTTACTGAAGCTTTCTTT.

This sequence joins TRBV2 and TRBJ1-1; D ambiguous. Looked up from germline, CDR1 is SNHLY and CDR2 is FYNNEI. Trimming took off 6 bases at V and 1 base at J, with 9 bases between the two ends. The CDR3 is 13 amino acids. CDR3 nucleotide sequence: TGTGCCAGCAGCGTTCAGGAGAACACTGAAGCTTTCTTT. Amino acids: CASSVQENTEAFF. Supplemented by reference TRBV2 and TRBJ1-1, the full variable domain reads EPEVTQTPSHQVTQMGQEVILRCVPISNHLYFYWYRQILGQKVEFLVSFYNNEISEKSEIFDDQFSVERPDGSNFTLKIRSTKLEDSAMYFCASSVQENTEAFFGQGTRLTVV.

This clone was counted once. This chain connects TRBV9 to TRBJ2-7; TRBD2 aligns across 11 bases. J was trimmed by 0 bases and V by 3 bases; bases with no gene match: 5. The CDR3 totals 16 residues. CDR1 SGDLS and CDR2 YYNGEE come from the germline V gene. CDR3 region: CASSASSGRSSYEQYF. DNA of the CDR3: TGTGCCAGCAGCGCCTCTAGCGGGAGGAGCTCCTACGAGCAGTACTTC.

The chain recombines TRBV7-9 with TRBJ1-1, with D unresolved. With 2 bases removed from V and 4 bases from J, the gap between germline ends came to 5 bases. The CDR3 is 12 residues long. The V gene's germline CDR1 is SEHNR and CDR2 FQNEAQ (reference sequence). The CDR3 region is CASSLSSTEAFF. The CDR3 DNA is TGTGCCAGCAGCTTATCCAGCACTGAAGCTTTCTTT.

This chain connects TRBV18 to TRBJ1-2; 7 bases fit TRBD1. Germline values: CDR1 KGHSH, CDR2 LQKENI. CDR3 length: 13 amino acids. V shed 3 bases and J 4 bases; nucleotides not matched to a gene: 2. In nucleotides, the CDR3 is TGTGCCAGCTCACCGGGACAGCCCTATGGCTACACCTTC. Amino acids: CASSPGQPYGYTF.

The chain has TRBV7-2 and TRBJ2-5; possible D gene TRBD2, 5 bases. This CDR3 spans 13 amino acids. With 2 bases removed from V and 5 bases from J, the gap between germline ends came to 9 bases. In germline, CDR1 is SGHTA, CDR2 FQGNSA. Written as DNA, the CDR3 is TGTGCCAGCAGCTTAAGGGTAGCGGAGACCCAGTACTTC. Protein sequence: CASSLRVAETQYF.

Here the CDR3 reads CSARGASGSDEQYF. The CDR3 bases are TGCAGCGCCAGAGGCGCTAGCGGGAGTGACGAGCAGTACTTC. The rearrangement uses TRBV29-1 and TRBJ2-7; TRBD2 agrees at 10 bases. The CDR3 is made up of 14 amino acids. Germline V lookup: CDR1 SQVTM, CDR2 ANQGSEA. The ends lost 7 bases at V and 5 bases at J; junction bases unmatched: 11.